This T cell receptor (beta chain) was identified in a study of T cells in Graves' hyperthyroidism and ophthalmopathy. Study context: Peripheral blood was drawn at first diagnosis, prior to all treatment.

Findings of the study overall: Blood also contained most expanded thyroid clonotypes above 0.001.

For this clonotype: What it recognizes is unknown.

PBMCs stemmed from around 10 ml fresh peripheral blood. The CDR3 regions of TCR beta were amplified from RNA transcripts. RT-PCR in the first round (using the HTBI primer set) targeted the TCR CDR3. Via MiXCR, TCRdb re-called the multiplex PCR reads, giving one row per CDR3 protein. This sample has about 480,000 distinct CDR3 sequences, with approximately 15% found just once. Germline values: CDR1 GTSNPN, CDR2 SVGIG (reference sequence). The CDR3 has 15 amino acids. V shed 0 bases and J shed 2 bases, with 12 bases lying between them. Sequencing was performed on blood. This receptor was obtained from a young woman with Graves' hyperthyroidism. V gene TRBV30 combines with J gene TRBJ2-3; maybe TRBD2 (5 bases). DNA for the CDR3: TGTGCCTGGAGTGTACCTGACGGGGTCACAGATACGCAGTATTTT. Its translation is CAWSVPDGVTDTQYF.